This note documents a single T cell receptor beta chain sequence. This sample was taken from a study of control samples from healthy donors and cancer patients. Trimming left V 6 bases short and J 6 bases short, with 14 bases between. Looked up from germline, CDR1 is KGHSH and CDR2 is LQKENI. The CDR3 contains 13 residues. The repertoire was sequenced with immunoSEQ multiplex PCR; TCRdb's copy has only in-frame clones and lacks some. The sample yields about 190,000 clones, around 93% seen once. The genes are TRBV18 and TRBJ1-1, with a tentative D call TRBD1 (5 bases). Sequencing used blood. This TCR was recovered from a man in his thirties or forties in good health. CDR3 bases: TGTGCCAGCTCCGGGGACCTGGGCGCTGAAGCTTTCTTT. Its protein product is CASSGDLGAEAFF.